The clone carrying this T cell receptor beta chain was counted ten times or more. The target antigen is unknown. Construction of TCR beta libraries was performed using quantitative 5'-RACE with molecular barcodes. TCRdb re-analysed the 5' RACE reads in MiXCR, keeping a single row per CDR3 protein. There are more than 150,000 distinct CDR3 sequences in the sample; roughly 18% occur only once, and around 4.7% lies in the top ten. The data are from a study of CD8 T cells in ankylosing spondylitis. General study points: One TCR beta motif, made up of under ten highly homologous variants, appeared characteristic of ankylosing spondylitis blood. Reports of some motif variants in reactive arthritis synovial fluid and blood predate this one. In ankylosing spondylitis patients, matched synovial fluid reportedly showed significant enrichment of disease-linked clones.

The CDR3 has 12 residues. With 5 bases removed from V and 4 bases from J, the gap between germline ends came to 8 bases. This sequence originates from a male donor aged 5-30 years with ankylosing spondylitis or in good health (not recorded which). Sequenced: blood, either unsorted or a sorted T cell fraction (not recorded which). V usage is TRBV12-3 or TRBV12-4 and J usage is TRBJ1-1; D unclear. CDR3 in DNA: TGTGCCAGCAGTCCCCCTCTCACTGAAGCTTTCTTT. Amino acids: CASSPPLTEAFF.